The 21 T cell receptor beta chains reported below all come from one sample, sequenced in a study of human thymus T cells. It was from resections taken during corrective heart surgery that the thymus tissue came. The repertoire was sequenced with immunoSEQ multiplex PCR; TCRdb's copy has only in-frame clones and lacks some. The sample records about 130,000 clones, around 94% being singletons. Sample: thymus tissue. The receptors come from a boy under two years old with a congenital heart defect but otherwise immunologically healthy.

V usage is TRBV7-2 and J usage is TRBJ2-5, with a possible D match to TRBD2 (7 bases). This CDR3 has 17 residues. The germline V gene encodes CDR1 SGHTA and CDR2 FQGNSA. V lost 1 base and J lost 5, with 20 bases in between. CDR3 loop: CASSLEPLWGGRETQYF. DNA of the CDR3: TGTGCCAGCAGCTTAGAACCCTTGTGGGGGGGCCGGGAGACCCAGTACTTC.

V usage is TRBV7-3 and J usage is TRBJ2-1; D unresolved. CDR3 size: 12 residues. CDR1 SGHTA and CDR2 FQGTGA come from the germline V gene. The germline V and J ends were trimmed by 4 bases and 7 bases, with 8 bases remaining between them. CDR3 in amino acids: CASSSLGNEQFF. The CDR3 nucleotides are TGTGCCAGCAGCTCCCTGGGGAATGAGCAGTTCTTC.

The V and J genes are TRBV15 and TRBJ2-7, with D perhaps matching TRBD1 (6 bases). Trimming took 2 bases from V and 6 from J, leaving 11 bases between them. Germline V gives CDR1 LNHNV, CDR2 YYDKDF (reference sequence). The CDR3 extends over 13 amino acids. The CDR3 DNA follows: TGTGCCACCAGCAGATTACAGGGCGTCGAGCAGTACTTC. Protein sequence: CATSRLQGVEQYF.

The chain employs TRBV19 and TRBJ1-1; the match to TRBD1 covers 7 bases. The V and J ends lost 3 bases and 7 bases, in that order; junction bases with no gene match: 14. CDR1 is LNHDA and CDR2 is SQIVND in the germline V gene (reference sequence). The CDR3 covers 16 residues. The DNA of the CDR3 is TGTGCCAGTAGTATGCCCGGGACAGTATTTTGGGGTGAAGCTTTCTTT. Its translation is CASSMPGTVFWGEAFF.

This sequence joins TRBV2 and TRBJ2-5, with a weak D call TRBD1 (6 bases). CDR1 and CDR2 from the germline V gene are SNHLY and FYNNEI. The CDR3 is 15 amino acids. V gave up 0 bases and J gave up 3 bases, with 11 bases separating them. The CDR3 region is CASSEAGRGEETQYF. CDR3 DNA: TGTGCCAGCAGTGAAGCGGGCAGGGGAGAAGAGACCCAGTACTTC.

This clone was detected only a few times. The rearrangement joins TRBV30 to TRBJ1-6, with 10 bases lining up with TRBD1. V shed 0 bases and J 10 bases; nucleotides not matched to a gene: 3. The CDR3 has 14 amino acids. Germline assignment: CDR1 GTSNPN and CDR2 SVGIG (reference sequence). CDR3 residues: CAWSVDRGLSPLHF. CDR3 nucleotides: TGTGCCTGGAGTGTTGACAGGGGGCTATCACCCCTCCACTTT.

This clone was found once. The J gene is TRBJ2-3, the V gene TRBV7-8; no clear D gene. V was trimmed by 4 bases and J by 2 bases, leaving 16 bases between them. The CDR3 contains 16 residues. From germline, CDR1 is SGHVS and CDR2 FQNEAQ. The CDR3 region has the DNA TGTGCCAGCAGCTATGGACGACCAAATCCCACAGATACGCAGTATTTT. Translation gives CASSYGRPNPTDTQYF.

This chain uses TRBV5-1 with TRBJ1-1; D remains ambiguous. In germline, CDR1 is SGHRS, CDR2 YFSETQ. The CDR3 is 13 amino acids. The V end was cut by 2 bases, the J end by 3 bases, with 8 bases between. The CDR3 loop reads CASSFTRHTEAFF. DNA of the CDR3: TGCGCCAGCAGCTTTACACGGCACACTGAAGCTTTCTTT. Using reference TRBV5-1 and TRBJ1-1 for the parts outside the CDR3, the full variable domain is KAGVTQTPRYLIKTRGQQVTLSCSPISGHRSVSWYQQTPGQGLQFLFEYFSETQRNKGNFPGRFSGRQFSNSRSEMNVSTLELGDSALYLCASSFTRHTEAFFGQGTRLTVV.

The CDR3 loop is CASSFLYTGELFF. In nucleotides, the CDR3 is TGTGCCAGCAGCTTCCTTTACACCGGGGAGCTGTTTTTT. The rearrangement joins TRBV11-3 to TRBJ2-2; D not resolved. CDR1 is SGHNT, CDR2 YENEEA, per germline. The CDR3 extends over 13 amino acids. V lost 3 bases, J lost 3 bases, and 5 bases lay in between.

V usage is TRBV6-6 and J usage is TRBJ2-2; D is uncertain. The CDR3 has 14 amino acids. V dropped 2 bases and J dropped 3 bases, with 7 bases sitting between them. The V gene's germline CDR1 is MNHNY and CDR2 SVGAGI (reference sequence). CDR3 sequence: CASSYPADTGELFF. The CDR3 region has the DNA TGTGCCAGCAGTTACCCCGCGGACACCGGGGAGCTGTTTTTT.

The chain joins TRBV5-5 to TRBJ1-5, with D unclear. The germline V and J ends were trimmed by 4 bases and 4 bases, with 18 bases remaining between them. Germline assignment: CDR1 SGHKS and CDR2 YYEKEE (reference sequence). The CDR3 sequence is 16 residues long. CDR3 nucleotide sequence: TGTGCCAGCAGCCCGAGGGCAAGTAAGAGAAATCAGCCCCAGCATTTT. This codes for CASSPRASKRNQPQHF. The full variable domain, in which reference TRBV5-5 and TRBJ1-5 provide the parts outside the CDR3, is DAGVTQSPTHLIKTRGQQVTLRCSPISGHKSVSWYQQVLGQGPQFIFQYYEKEERGRGNFPDRFSARQFPNYSSELNVNALLLGDSALYLCASSPRASKRNQPQHFGDGTRLSIL.

The chain links TRBV13 to TRBJ2-7; weak D call: TRBD1 (6 bases). Germline CDR1 and CDR2: PRHDT and FYEKMQ (reference sequence). Trimming cost V 4 bases and J 7 bases, with 14 bases left between them. This CDR3 has 13 residues. The DNA for the CDR3 is TGTGCCAGCAGCTACCGGGACAACCCAGAGCAGTACTTC. Its translation: CASSYRDNPEQYF.

This clone was found once. V usage is TRBV28 and J usage is TRBJ1-3; D unresolved. V lost 5 bases and J 0 bases, leaving 11 bases between the germline ends. Germline values: CDR1 MDHEN, CDR2 SYDVKM. The CDR3 runs 15 residues. Written as DNA, the CDR3 is TGTGCCAGCAGTCGCGGACGGCTCTCTGGAAACACCATATATTTT. It yields the protein CASSRGRLSGNTIYF.

The chain carries TRBV29-1 and TRBJ2-5; tentative D call: TRBD2 (6 bases). Trimming took off 3 bases at V and 2 bases at J, with 13 bases between the two ends. The CDR3 totals 14 residues. Germline V CDR1 and CDR2: SQVTM, ANQGSEA. CDR3 coding DNA: TGCAGCGTTGAGATGCGGGGTCGTCAAGAGACCCAGTACTTC. It encodes CSVEMRGRQETQYF.

The chain uses TRBV7-9 and TRBJ1-2; D gene ambiguous. The CDR3 length is 15 residues. Trimming took off 1 base at V and 0 bases at J, with 9 bases between the two ends. CDR1 and CDR2 from the germline V gene are SEHNR and FQNEAQ (reference sequence). The CDR3 nucleotides read TGTGCCAGCAGCTTAGACGGCAGTCCTAACTATGGCTACACCTTC. It yields the protein CASSLDGSPNYGYTF.

The chain couples TRBV19 to TRBJ1-5; TRBD1 aligns across 7 bases. V gave up 6 bases and J gave up 4 bases; unmatched junction bases: 6. CDR3 size: 14 residues. Germline-derived CDR1 and CDR2 are LNHDA and SQIVND (reference sequence). CDR3 in DNA: TGTGCCAGTAGCCCGAAGGGGGCTAATCAGCCCCAGCATTTT. This codes for CASSPKGANQPQHF. Full variable domain (rest looked up from reference TRBV19 and TRBJ1-5): DGGITQSPKYLFRKEGQNVTLSCEQNLNHDAMYWYRQDPGQGLRLIYYSQIVNDFQKGDIAEGYSVSREKKESFPLTVTSAQKNPTAFYLCASSPKGANQPQHFGDGTRLSIL.

The chain couples TRBV7-2 to TRBJ1-1; the D gene is possibly TRBD1 (5 bases). The CDR3 sequence is 16 residues long. Trimming shortened V by 1 base and J by 3 bases, and 15 bases separated the two germline ends. The V gene's germline CDR1 is SGHTA and CDR2 FQGNSA. The CDR3 DNA sequence: TGTGCCAGCAGCTTAGTTAGCGGACAACCATACACTGAAGCTTTCTTT. This codes for CASSLVSGQPYTEAFF.

The chain recombines TRBV29-1 with TRBJ2-3, with D uncertain. Germline values: CDR1 SQVTM, CDR2 ANQGSEA. With 5 bases removed from V and 0 bases from J, the gap between germline ends came to 9 bases. This CDR3 is 13 amino acids long. The CDR3 DNA follows: TGCAGCGTTATCAACGCTAGCACAGATACGCAGTATTTT. It codes for CSVINASTDTQYF.

The J gene is TRBJ1-4, the V gene TRBV4-2, with D possibly TRBD1 on 6 matching bases. Trimming cost V 3 bases and J 3 bases, with 14 bases left between them. The germline gives CDR1 LGHNA, CDR2 YNFKEQ. The CDR3 has 16 amino acids. CDR3 in DNA: TGTGCCAGCAGCCACGCTACAGGGCGGGCTAATGAAAAACTGTTTTTT. Its translation: CASSHATGRANEKLFF.

The genes are TRBV5-1 and TRBJ2-7, with D tentatively TRBD1 or TRBD2 (5 bases each). The V gene lost 4 bases and the J gene lost 1 base, with 12 bases spanning the gap. This CDR3 has 14 residues. Germline V gene sequence: CDR1 SGHRS, CDR2 YFSETQ. CDR3 DNA: TGCGCCAGCAGCATTCGGGACCAATCCTACGAGCAGTACTTC. Translating it yields CASSIRDQSYEQYF.

The chain employs TRBV5-6 and TRBJ1-1, with TRBD1 as a possible D gene (5 bases). This CDR3 has 13 amino acids. Germline V gene data show CDR1 as SGHDT and CDR2 as YYEEEE. V lost 1 base to trimming and J lost 9 bases, with 13 bases between them. The CDR3 DNA sequence: TGTGCCAGCAGCTTGACACAGGAGGAGAAAGCTTTCTTT. Protein sequence: CASSLTQEEKAFF.